This T cell receptor beta chain originates from a study of T cell clusters in autoimmune cytopenias. Study-level information: TRB sequencing had a median 51,575 reads and 2,500 or so distinct clonotypes per sample.

In terms of frequency, this clonotype is medium-sized. The germline CDR1 and CDR2 sequences are SGHNT and YYREEE (reference sequence). The CDR3 has 18 amino acids. Each sample's input was 250 ng genomic DNA, some 40,000 genome equivalents. TRB rearrangements were amplified by touch-down multiplex PCR with mixed TRB-A/B primers. For each CDR3 protein, TCRdb gives one entry from its re-call of the multiplex PCR reads, without DNA. Seen in this sample are about 5,000 distinct CDR3 sequences; the ten most common clones hold under 35%. The same sample was also used in a study of T cell repertoires in aging, cancer and after chemotherapy. That study reports: Loss of evenness, beyond lost richness, contributed to age-related TCR diversity decline in cancer patients. Median generation probability rose over the chemotherapy interval in each cancer cohort, suggesting rebound thymic output.

What was sequenced was peripheral blood. This clonotype was sampled from a human donor in good health. The chain links TRBV5-4 to TRBJ2-3; no DNA is available, so the TRBD2 call from TCRdb remains unchecked. The CDR3 protein is CASSLAMGAGGKTDTQYF.